These 11 T cell receptor beta chains originate from one sample sequenced in a study of identical twins. TCRdb analysed the 5' RACE reads with MiXCR anew, one entry per CDR3 protein. The sample consists of around 1.7 million distinct CDR3 sequences, 32% of them appearing once. The sequencing sample was made of cord blood. Every receptor here comes from a newborn girl in good health.

This clonotype came up a few times. The chain carries TRBV4-2 and TRBJ1-4, with a weak D call TRBD1 (6 bases). The CDR3 runs 16 residues. Trimming stripped 4 bases from V and 2 bases from J, with 14 bases between. CDR1 and CDR2 from the germline V gene are LGHNA and YNFKEQ. As DNA, the CDR3 is TGTGCCAGCAGCCCCCTCAGGGGAGCGACTAATGAAAAACTGTTTTTT. Protein sequence: CASSPLRGATNEKLFF.

A single count supports this clonotype. A much larger clone lies one base from this, so it may be a read error. V is TRBV4-2 and J is TRBJ2-5, with D possibly being TRBD2 (6 bases). Germline CDR1 is LGHNA and CDR2 is YNFKEQ. This CDR3 contains 13 residues. The CDR3 DNA reads as TGTGCCAGCAGCCAAGATAGCGGAGAGACCCACTACTTC. Protein product: CASSQDSGETHYF.

The CDR3 is CASGRPGKQETQYF. CDR3 nucleotides: TGTGCCAGCGGCAGACCAGGGAAACAAGAGACCCAGTACTTC. V usage is TRBV27 and J usage is TRBJ2-7, with TRBD1 as a possible D gene (5 bases). The end of the DNA fits TRBJ2-5 better, so the J call may be wrong. Germline V gene sequence: CDR1 MNHEY, CDR2 SMNVEV (reference sequence). This CDR3 comprises 14 residues.

The rearrangement joins TRBV11-2 to TRBJ2-5, with a possible D match to TRBD2 (6 bases). With 1 base removed from V and 5 bases from J, the gap between germline ends came to 14 bases. This CDR3 region has 15 residues. The V gene's germline CDR1 is SGHAT and CDR2 FQNNGV. As DNA, the CDR3 is TGTGCCAGCAGCTTAGTATTCGGGGGTCTGGAGACCCAGTACTTC. Translating gives CASSLVFGGLETQYF.

The rearrangement links TRBV7-9 to TRBJ2-3; 8 bases align to TRBD1. V gave up 1 base and J gave up 4 bases; unmatched junction bases: 7. The CDR3 has 16 residues. In germline, CDR1 is SEHNR, CDR2 FQNEAQ (reference sequence). CDR3 loop: CASSLVRTGIADTQYF. The DNA of the CDR3 is TGTGCCAGCAGCTTAGTCAGGACAGGGATCGCAGATACGCAGTATTTT.

The table lists this clonotype with a few counts. V gene TRBV5-1 combines with J gene TRBJ2-7, with D possibly being TRBD1 or TRBD2 (6 bases each). CDR1 is SGHRS, CDR2 YFSETQ, per germline. The germline V and J ends were trimmed by 4 bases and 2 bases, with 16 bases remaining between them. The CDR3 is 15 amino acids. As DNA, the CDR3 is TGCGCCAGCAGCCGAAGCGCGGGACAAGCCTACGAGCAGTACTTC. This translates into CASSRSAGQAYEQYF.

This clonotype was seen only a few times. Written as DNA, the CDR3 is TGTGCCAGCTCACCAGAGATACGACAGCCCCAGCATTTT. Translated, it gives CASSPEIRQPQHF. The chain employs TRBV18 and TRBJ1-5, with D uncertain. V shed 2 bases and J shed 7 bases, with 9 bases lying between them. Germline values: CDR1 KGHSH, CDR2 LQKENI. The CDR3 is made up of 13 amino acids.

This clonotype was found a few times. The V and J genes are TRBV6-2 or TRBV6-3 and TRBJ2-1; D uncertain. Trimming cost V 2 bases and J 0 bases, with 8 bases left between them. The germline CDR1 and CDR2 sequences are MNHEY and SVGEGT. The CDR3 extends over 15 amino acids. In DNA, the CDR3 is TGTGCCAGCAGTTACACGCATAGCTCCTACAATGAGCAGTTCTTC. Amino acid sequence: CASSYTHSSYNEQFF.

Note on this clonotype: One junction end does not reproduce the germline sequence, and a read error may be involved. V and J are TRBV20-1 and TRBJ2-3, with 9 positions matching TRBD2. Germline V gene lookup returns CDR1 DFQATT and CDR2 SNEGSKA (reference sequence). CDR3 size: 13 residues. CDR3 sequence: CNASGVVTDTQYF. The CDR3 DNA is TGCAATGCTAGCGGGGTGGTCACAGATACGCAGTATTTT.

Remarks on this clonotype: A much larger clone lies a single base off, so this may be a read error. The gene calls are TRBV3-1 and TRBJ2-1; TRBD2 aligns across 8 bases. The CDR3 spans 13 residues. Trimming removed 4 bases from V and 13 bases from J; junction bases left unmatched: 9. Germline V CDR1 and CDR2: LGHDT, YNNKEL (reference sequence). The CDR3 sequence is CASSRSGENIQFF. DNA for the CDR3: TGTGCCAGCAGCCGTAGCGGGGAGAACATTCAGTTCTTC.

The chain has TRBV28 and TRBJ2-4, with TRBD1 as a possible D gene (5 bases). Trimming removed 3 bases from V and 6 bases from J, with 12 bases in between. From germline, CDR1 is MDHEN and CDR2 SYDVKM. The CDR3 sequence is 14 residues long. DNA of the CDR3: TGTGCCAGCAGTTTGGCGGCAGGGCGAAACATTCAGTACTTC. It yields the protein CASSLAAGRNIQYF. The complete variable domain, with remaining parts taken from reference TRBV28 and TRBJ2-4, reads DVKVTQSSRYLVKRTGEKVFLECVQDMDHENMFWYRQDPGLGLRLIYFSYDVKMKEKGDIPEGYSVSREKKERFSLILESASTNQTSMYLCASSLAAGRNIQYFGAGTRLSVL.